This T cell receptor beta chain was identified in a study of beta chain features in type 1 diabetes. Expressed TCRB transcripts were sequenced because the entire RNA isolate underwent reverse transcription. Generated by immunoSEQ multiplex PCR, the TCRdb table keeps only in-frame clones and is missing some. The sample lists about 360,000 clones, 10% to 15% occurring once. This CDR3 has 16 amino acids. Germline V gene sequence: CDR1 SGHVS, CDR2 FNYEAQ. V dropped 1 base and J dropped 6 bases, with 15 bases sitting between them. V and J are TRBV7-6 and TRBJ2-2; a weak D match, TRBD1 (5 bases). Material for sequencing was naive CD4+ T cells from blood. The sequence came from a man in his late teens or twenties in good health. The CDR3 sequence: CASSLEYQGYAGELFF. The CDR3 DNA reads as TGTGCCAGCAGCTTAGAGTACCAGGGTTATGCCGGGGAGCTGTTTTTT.